This T cell receptor (beta chain) was identified during a study of shared clonotypes between healthy human individuals. Trimming left V 2 bases short and J 3 bases short, with 9 bases between. Germline-derived CDR1 and CDR2 are GTSNPN and SVGIG (reference sequence). This CDR3 is 13 amino acids long. Overall study results and limits: Larger richness was generally estimated for naive than memory subsets. Sharing across four donors was highest in naive CD4 (around 5%) and lowest in memory CD8 (approximately 0.4%).

Concerning this clone: What it binds is not known.

Cells designated naive CD8 were CD45RO-negative and were positively selected for CCR7, with terminally differentiated effector memory CD45RA+ cells excluded. In the source study's methods: Filtering was not the same, since immunoSEQ gave junction-only sequences without quality scores. Produced via immunoSEQ multiplex PCR; TCRdb's table is partial and in-frame only. For V, J and clone size, that table is used; D and trimming come from the DNA. The table lists roughly 2,000,000 clones, approximately 95% of them singletons. The chain links TRBV30 to TRBJ2-3; D gene unclear. The source is a man between 18 and 29 years old in good health. The source material was naive CD8+ T cells sorted from blood. The CDR3 coding sequence is TGTGCCTGGAGTCGGATGGGGACAGATACGCAGTATTTT. This encodes CAWSRMGTDTQYF.